The rows below give T cell receptor beta chains drawn from one sample of a study of cytomegalovirus exposure and HLA in healthy donors. TCRdb's table, derived via immunoSEQ multiplex PCR, lists solely in-frame clones and lacks some. Counted here are about 190,000 clones, approximately 79% occurring once; the ten biggest clones make up about 1.5%. The sample comprised PBMCs. The source is a woman aged 18-35 years in good health and CMV-seronegative. Each CDR3 is given with its conserved first and last residue. D genes are given only for firm matches. Clone sizes are given selectively: once, few, many, or a class where the clone is expanded.

J | D | size | V | CDR3 | DNA
TRBJ2-1 | TRBD1 | . | TRBV6-5 | CASSTTGDSYNEQFF | TGTGCCAGCAGTACGACAGGGGACTCCTACAATGAGCAGTTCTTC
TRBJ1-3 | . | . | TRBV7-3 | CASSSGAGSSGNTIYF | TGTGCCAGCAGCTCAGGCGCCGGGAGCTCTGGAAACACCATATATTTT
TRBJ1-1 | . | . | TRBV2 | CASSEVQITEAFF | TGTGCCAGCAGTGAAGTACAGATCACTGAAGCTTTCTTT
TRBJ2-7 | TRBD2 | once | TRBV6-1 | CASRWTSGTDEQYF | TGTGCCAGCAGATGGACTAGCGGGACAGACGAGCAGTACTTC
TRBJ1-1 | . | . | TRBV5-1 | CASSLDRGSTEAFF | TGCGCCAGCAGCTTGGACCGGGGTTCAACTGAAGCTTTCTTT
TRBJ2-7 | . | . | TRBV7-9 | CASSLHTGVYEQYF | TGTGCCAGCAGCTTACACACGGGGGTCTACGAGCAGTACTTC
TRBJ1-5 | TRBD1 | . | TRBV28 | CASSGDRDHQPQHF | TGTGCCAGCAGTGGGGACAGGGATCATCAGCCCCAGCATTTT
TRBJ2-7 | . | few | TRBV28 | CASSLPQGAAVDEQYF | TGTGCCAGCAGTTTACCACAGGGTGCCGCTGTCGACGAGCAGTACTTC
TRBJ1-4 | . | . | TRBV28 | CASSPSPSGKLFF | TGTGCCAGCAGTCCATCTCCGTCCGGAAAACTGTTTTTT
TRBJ1-1 | . | . | TRBV4-3 | CASSQVTGNEAFF | TGCGCCAGCAGCCAAGTCACAGGGAATGAAGCTTTCTTT
TRBJ2-7 | . | once | TRBV28 | CASSLRDNLEQYF | TGTGCCAGCAGTTTAAGAGACAATCTCGAGCAGTACTTC
TRBJ2-1 | TRBD2 | . | TRBV2 | CASSDAGDGNEQFF | TGTGCCAGCAGTGATGCGGGGGATGGCAATGAGCAGTTCTTC
TRBJ2-1 | . | . | TRBV2 | CASKGRESNEQFF | TGTGCCAGCAAGGGACGGGAGAGTAATGAGCAGTTCTTC
TRBJ1-6 | TRBD1 | . | TRBV13 | CASSPRDRGNSPLHF | TGTGCCAGCAGCCCTCGGGACAGGGGTAATTCACCCCTCCACTTT
TRBJ2-4 | . | . | TRBV7-9 | CASSLDTRPQNIQYF | TGTGCCAGCAGCTTGGACACCCGGCCGCAAAACATTCAGTACTTC
TRBJ2-7 | . | . | TRBV19 | CASSPHRRTTLYEQYF | TGTGCCAGCTCCCCTCATCGGAGGACTACTCTCTACGAGCAGTACTTC
TRBJ2-7 | TRBD2 | . | TRBV7-9 | CASSPAGGEPYEQYF | TGTGCCAGCAGCCCCGCGGGAGGGGAACCCTACGAGCAGTACTTC
TRBJ1-5 | . | . | TRBV10-3 | CAISPEAAGNQPQHF | TGTGCCATCTCTCCTGAGGCCGCGGGCAATCAGCCCCAGCATTTT
TRBJ2-4 | . | once | TRBV30 | CAWKKRQEGGKNIQYF | TGTGCCTGGAAAAAACGTCAGGAGGGTGGCAAAAACATTCAGTACTTC
TRBJ2-7 | TRBD1 | . | TRBV19 | CASSRGQGATSYEQYF | TGTGCCAGTAGTAGGGGGCAGGGGGCTACCTCCTACGAGCAGTACTTC
TRBJ2-7 | TRBD1 | . | TRBV28 | CASSGTGTTYEQYF | TGTGCCAGCAGTGGGACAGGGACCACCTACGAGCAGTACTTC
TRBJ2-7 | . | . | TRBV2 | CASSEMVSGNRFGEQYF | TGTGCCAGCAGTGAGATGGTATCGGGAAACCGGTTTGGCGAGCAGTACTTC
TRBJ2-5 | TRBD1 | . | TRBV7-2 | CASSFGTGWKETQYF | TGTGCCAGCAGCTTTGGGACAGGGTGGAAAGAGACCCAGTACTTC
TRBJ1-5 | . | . | TRBV4-2 | CASSQEWTANNQPQHF | TGTGCCAGCAGCCAAGAGTGGACAGCGAACAATCAGCCCCAGCATTTT
TRBJ1-2 | TRBD1 | . | TRBV28 | CASSSSGQGSYGYTF | TGTGCCAGCAGTTCGTCGGGACAGGGTTCCTATGGCTACACCTTC
TRBJ2-3 | . | . | TRBV5-1 | CASSLAFPSTDTQYF | TGCGCCAGCAGCTTGGCGTTTCCGAGCACAGATACGCAGTATTTT
TRBJ2-7 | TRBD1 | . | TRBV6-5 | CASKPTGVVLEQYF | TGTGCCAGCAAACCAACAGGGGTTGTGTTGGAGCAGTACTTC
TRBJ2-2 | TRBD1 | . | TRBV7-6 | CASSLWTGTANTGELFF | TGTGCCAGCAGCTTATGGACCGGGACAGCGAACACCGGGGAGCTGTTTTTT
TRBJ2-1 | . | . | TRBV7-6 | CASSLAVPVMGGNEQFF | TGTGCCAGCAGCTTAGCGGTCCCGGTCATGGGAGGCAATGAGCAGTTCTTC
TRBJ2-2 | TRBD1 | . | TRBV28 | CASVIGQGRGGELFF | TGTGCCAGCGTCATAGGACAGGGGCGCGGCGGGGAGCTGTTTTTT
TRBJ2-3 | . | . | TRBV7-3 | CASSLTREDTQYF | TGTGCCAGCAGCTTAACACGGGAAGATACGCAGTATTTT
TRBJ2-3 | . | . | TRBV7-2 | CASSWGLGRTDTQYF | TGTGCCAGCAGCTGGGGCCTAGGACGCACAGATACGCAGTATTTT